This paragraph reports one TCR beta chain. No antigen is known for it. The entry originates in a study of Tregs in tolerant kidney transplant recipients. Overall study: The nonmyeloablative bone marrow transplants came from related graft donors, with transient mixed chimerism. Notes on the study in general: Nucleotide sequences could not be compared across some patients' samples due to primer changes. Tolerant patients' donor-specific Tregs expanded beyond overall Tregs, suggesting antigen-driven growth.

Unstimulated Tregs (CD4+CD25+CD127-) and CD4+CD25- non-Tregs were sorted from PBMCs. Assay: immunoSEQ multiplex PCR; the TCRdb copy retains only in-frame clones and omits some. The sample yields tens of thousands of clones, roughly nine tenths seen once. V was trimmed by 3 bases and J by 6 bases, leaving 14 bases between them. CDR1 and CDR2 (germline): MDHEN, SYDVKM. The CDR3 loop spans 14 amino acids. The rearrangement joins TRBV28 to TRBJ1-2; D perhaps matches TRBD1 (5 bases). This receptor was obtained from a human donor who received a combined kidney and bone marrow transplant. Sequences were derived from CD4+ T cells from blood, sampled before the transplant. CDR3 sequence (DNA): TGTGCCAGCAGTTTGTGGGCAGGGCGCGATGGCTACACCTTC. Its translation: CASSLWAGRDGYTF.